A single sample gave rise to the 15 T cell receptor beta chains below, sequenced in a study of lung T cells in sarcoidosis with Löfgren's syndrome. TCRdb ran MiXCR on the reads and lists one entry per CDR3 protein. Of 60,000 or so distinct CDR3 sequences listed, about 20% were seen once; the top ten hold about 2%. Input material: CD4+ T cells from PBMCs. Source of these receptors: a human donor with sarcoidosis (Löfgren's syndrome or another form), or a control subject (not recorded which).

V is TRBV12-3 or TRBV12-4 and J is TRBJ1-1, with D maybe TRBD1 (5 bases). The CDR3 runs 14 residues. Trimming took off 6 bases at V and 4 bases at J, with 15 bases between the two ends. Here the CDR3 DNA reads TGTGCCAGCAGACGGGGACCGTGGGGCACTGAAGCTTTCTTT. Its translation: CASRRGPWGTEAFF.

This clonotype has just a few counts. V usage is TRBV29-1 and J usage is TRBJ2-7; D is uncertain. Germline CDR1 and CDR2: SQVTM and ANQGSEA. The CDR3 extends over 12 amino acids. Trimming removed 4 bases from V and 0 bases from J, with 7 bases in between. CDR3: CSVVSSSYEQYF. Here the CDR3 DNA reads TGCAGCGTTGTGTCCAGCTCCTACGAGCAGTACTTC.

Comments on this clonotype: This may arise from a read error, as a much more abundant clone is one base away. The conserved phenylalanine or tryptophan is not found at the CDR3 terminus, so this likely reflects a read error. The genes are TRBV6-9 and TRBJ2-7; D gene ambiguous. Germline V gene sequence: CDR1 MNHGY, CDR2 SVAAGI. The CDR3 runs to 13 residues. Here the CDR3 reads CASSYGPSFEQYA. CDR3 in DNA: TGTGCCAGCAGTTACGGACCGTCCTTCGAGCAGTACGCC.

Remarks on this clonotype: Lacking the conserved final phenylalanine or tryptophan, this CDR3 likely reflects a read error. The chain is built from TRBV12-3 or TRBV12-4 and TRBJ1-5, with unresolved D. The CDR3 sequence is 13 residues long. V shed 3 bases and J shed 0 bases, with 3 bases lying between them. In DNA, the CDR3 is TGTGCCAGCAGTTTGGGTAGCAATCAGCCCCAGCATCTT. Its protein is CASSLGSNQPQHL.

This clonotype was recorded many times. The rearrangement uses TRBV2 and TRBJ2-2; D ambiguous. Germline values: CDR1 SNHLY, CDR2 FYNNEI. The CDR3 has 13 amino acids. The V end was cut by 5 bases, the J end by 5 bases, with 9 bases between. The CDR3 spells CASSPLTTGELFF. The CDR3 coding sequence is TGTGCCAGCAGTCCCTTGACGACCGGGGAGCTGTTTTTT.

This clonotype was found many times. The CDR3 DNA reads TGTGCCAGCAGTTTCCGTTCGAGCCAGCCCCAGCATTTT. Its protein product is CASSFRSSQPQHF. This chain uses TRBV2 with TRBJ1-5; D is unresolved. In germline, CDR1 is SNHLY, CDR2 FYNNEI. Trimming took off 5 bases at V and 7 bases at J, with 12 bases between the two ends. The CDR3 contains 13 residues.

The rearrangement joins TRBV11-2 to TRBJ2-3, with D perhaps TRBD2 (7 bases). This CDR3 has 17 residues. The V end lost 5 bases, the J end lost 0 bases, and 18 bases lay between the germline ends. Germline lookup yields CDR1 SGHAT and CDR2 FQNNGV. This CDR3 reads CASSPGAGAPSTDTQYF. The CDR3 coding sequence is TGTGCCAGCAGCCCCGGGGCGGGGGCCCCTAGCACAGATACGCAGTATTTT.

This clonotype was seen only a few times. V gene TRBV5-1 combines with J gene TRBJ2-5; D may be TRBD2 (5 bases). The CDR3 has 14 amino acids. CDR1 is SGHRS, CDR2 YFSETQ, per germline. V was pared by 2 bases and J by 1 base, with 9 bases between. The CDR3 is CASSFAGIQETQYF. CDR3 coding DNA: TGCGCCAGCAGCTTCGCCGGGATCCAAGAGACCCAGTACTTC.

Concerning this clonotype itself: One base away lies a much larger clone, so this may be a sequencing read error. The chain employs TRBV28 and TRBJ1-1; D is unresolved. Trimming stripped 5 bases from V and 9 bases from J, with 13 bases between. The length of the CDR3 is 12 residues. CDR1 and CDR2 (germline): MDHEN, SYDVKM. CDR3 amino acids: CASSLRPYKAFF. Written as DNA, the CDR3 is TGTGCCAGCAGTCTACGACCATATAAAGCTTTCTTT.

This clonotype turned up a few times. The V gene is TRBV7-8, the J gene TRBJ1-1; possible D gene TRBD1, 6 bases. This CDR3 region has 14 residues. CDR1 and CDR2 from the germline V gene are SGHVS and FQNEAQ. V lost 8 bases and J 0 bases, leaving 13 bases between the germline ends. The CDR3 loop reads CASRQQGLNTEAFF. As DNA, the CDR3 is TGTGCCAGCCGTCAACAGGGACTGAACACTGAAGCTTTCTTT.

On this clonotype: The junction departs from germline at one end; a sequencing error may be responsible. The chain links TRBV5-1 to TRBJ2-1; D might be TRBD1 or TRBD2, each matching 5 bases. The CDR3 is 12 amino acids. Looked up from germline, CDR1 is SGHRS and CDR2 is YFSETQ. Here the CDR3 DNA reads TGCGCCGGCAGCTTGGGGCCGGGACCTCGGTTCTTC. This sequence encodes CAGSLGPGPRFF.

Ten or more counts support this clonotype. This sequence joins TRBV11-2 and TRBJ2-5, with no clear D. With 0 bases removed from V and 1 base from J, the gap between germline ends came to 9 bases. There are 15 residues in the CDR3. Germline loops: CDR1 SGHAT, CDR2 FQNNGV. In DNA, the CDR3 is TGTGCCAGCAGCTTAGATGGAACAGCCCAAGAGACCCAGTACTTC. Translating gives CASSLDGTAQETQYF.

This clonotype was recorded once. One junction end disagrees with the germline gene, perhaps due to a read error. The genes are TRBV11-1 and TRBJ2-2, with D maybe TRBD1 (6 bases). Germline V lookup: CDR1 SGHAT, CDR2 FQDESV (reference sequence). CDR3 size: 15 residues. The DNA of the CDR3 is TGTGCCAGCAGCTTAGGACAGGCCAACACCGGGAAGCTGTTTTTT. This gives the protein CASSLGQANTGKLFF.

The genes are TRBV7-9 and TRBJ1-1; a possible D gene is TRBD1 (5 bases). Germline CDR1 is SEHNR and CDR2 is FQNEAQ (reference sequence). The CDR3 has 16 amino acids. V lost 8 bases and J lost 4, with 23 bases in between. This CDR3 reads CASGRGQGLTGTEAFF. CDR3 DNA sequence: TGTGCCAGCGGGAGAGGACAAGGGTTAACGGGCACTGAAGCTTTCTTT. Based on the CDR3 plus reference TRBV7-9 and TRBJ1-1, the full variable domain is DTGVSQNPRHKITKRGQNVTFRCDPISEHNRLYWYRQTLGQGPEFLTYFQNEAQLEKSRLLSDRFSAERPKGSFSTLEIQRTEQGDSAMYLCASGRGQGLTGTEAFFGQGTRLTVV.

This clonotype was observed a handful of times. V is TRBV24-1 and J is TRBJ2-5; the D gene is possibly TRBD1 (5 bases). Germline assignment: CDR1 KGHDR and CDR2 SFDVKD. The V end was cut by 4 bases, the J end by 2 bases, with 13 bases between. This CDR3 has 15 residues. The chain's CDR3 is CATSDPGNGQETQYF. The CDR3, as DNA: TGTGCCACCAGTGACCCAGGGAACGGACAAGAGACCCAGTACTTC.